The 2 T cell receptor beta chains listed next were all sequenced from one sample in a study of blood T cell repertoires in COVID-19 (dated by TCRdb to about 2020). The library came from the immunoSEQ multiplex PCR assay. In its TCRdb copy, this immuneACCESS table keeps in-frame sequences only and misses some clones. Where compared with another copy, unresolved V genes explain less than half of these, and the others have no known cause. The sample contains approximately 85,000 clones, about 82% of them found a single time. The ten largest clones capture roughly 20% of the sample. Specimen: peripheral blood. These receptors were collected from a woman older than 75 in a cohort sampled during active or convalescent COVID-19.

The chain recombines TRBV4-1 with TRBJ1-2; D gene ambiguous. The V gene lost 4 bases and the J gene lost 1 base, with 13 bases spanning the gap. Germline V gene data show CDR1 as MGHRA and CDR2 as YSYEKL. The CDR3 spans 15 residues. CDR3 coding DNA: TGCGCCAGCAGCCGTCACAGTGGAGGTAACTATGGCTACACCTTC. This codes for CASSRHSGGNYGYTF.

The chain has TRBV10-2 and TRBJ2-1, with 11 bases identical to TRBD2. The CDR3 loop spans 17 amino acids. With 6 bases clipped from V and 3 bases from J, the junction kept 10 bases outside the gene matches. CDR1 and CDR2 from the germline V gene are WSHSY and SAAADI. CDR3 loop: CASRLPGLADHYNEQFF. The CDR3, as DNA: TGCGCCAGCAGGTTACCGGGACTAGCGGACCACTACAATGAGCAGTTCTTC.